This T cell receptor (beta chain) came from a study of blood T cell repertoires in COVID-19. Study summary: Samples of COVID-19 (acute and convalescent) were obtained from the United States, Italy and Spain. Sources were T cells, B-cell-depleted T cells, or PBMCs; the material itself was cDNA or gDNA.

From germline, CDR1 is LNHDA and CDR2 SQIVND (reference sequence). Between the trimmed V and J ends, which lost 3 bases and 6 bases, there was a span of 11 bases. The CDR3 extends over 13 amino acids. Per the study methods: Reference gene primer amplification yielded estimated nucleated cell counts. The repertoire was sequenced with immunoSEQ multiplex PCR; TCRdb's copy has only in-frame clones and lacks some. D and trimming were read from the DNA, whereas the V and J calls and clone size are those reported in that table. The data contain fewer than 95,000 clones, approximately 79% of them singletons. During active infection, Seattle patients enrolled and were then monitored through disease.

Sequenced input: peripheral blood. This TCR derives from a man between 65 and 80 years old with COVID-19, enrolled during active disease. J is TRBJ1-1 and V is TRBV19; D gene unclear. The CDR3 sequence is CASSIRGRAEAFF. CDR3 nucleotides: TGTGCCAGTAGTATCCGGGGAAGGGCTGAAGCTTTCTTT.